Listed below are T cell receptor beta chains from one sample, sequenced in a study of blood T cell repertoires in COVID-19. Sequencing used immunoSEQ multiplex PCR; TCRdb keeps in-frame clones, though not all of them. The data contain about 100,000 clones, around four fifths of them singletons. The source material was peripheral blood. These receptors came from a woman aged 70 to 79 with acute or convalescent COVID-19. Each CDR3 is given with its conserved first and last residue. A D gene is named only where the DNA matches it firmly. Rows give clone size only sometimes, using once, few, many, or a class for an expanded clone.

CDR3 length	D gene	V gene	clone size	J gene	CDR3 DNA	CDR3 protein
15	NA	TRBV4-3	NA	TRBJ2-3	TGCGCCAGCAGCCAAGATCCCCGGGGCACAGATACGCAGTATTTT	CASSQDPRGTDTQYF
13	NA	TRBV6-5	NA	TRBJ1-2	TGTGCCAGCAGGAGGGAGAGGGACTATGGCTACACCTTC	CASRRERDYGYTF
16	TRBD2	TRBV11-2	NA	TRBJ2-3	TGTGCCAGCAGCTTAGGGGGCGGGGGGCGCACAGATACGCAGTATTTT	CASSLGGGGRTDTQYF
16	TRBD1	TRBV9	NA	TRBJ1-3	TGTGCCAGCAGCCCAGACAGGGGATATTCTGGAAACACCATATATTTT	CASSPDRGYSGNTIYF
14	NA	TRBV5-6	NA	TRBJ1-6	TGTGCCAGCAACGACATGGGCAACAATTCACCCCTCCACTTT	CASNDMGNNSPLHF
16	NA	TRBV7-2	NA	TRBJ1-1	TGTGCCAGCAGCTTAGTAGCGGGGCGGCTAGGGACCGAAGCTTTCTTT	CASSLVAGRLGTEAFF
14	NA	TRBV7-9	medium-sized	TRBJ1-5	TGTGCCAGCAGCCCCGGTAACGGGGATCAGCCCCAGCATTTT	CASSPGNGDQPQHF
15	TRBD2	TRBV2	NA	TRBJ2-7	TGTGCCAGCACGCCGTCTAGCGGGGGGGCCTACGAGCAGTACTTC	CASTPSSGGAYEQYF
14	TRBD2	TRBV5-1	NA	TRBJ2-1	TGCGCCAGCAGCCCTAGCGGGGGGGCTAATGAGCAGTTCTTC	CASSPSGGANEQFF
15	NA	TRBV18	NA	TRBJ1-5	TGTGCCAGCTCACCACAGGGGAAGGGCAATCAGCCCCAGCATTTT	CASSPQGKGNQPQHF
14	NA	TRBV11-2	NA	TRBJ2-2	TGTGCCAGCAGCTTAGTAGCGTCCAGGGGGGAGCTGTTTTTT	CASSLVASRGELFF
18	TRBD1	TRBV19	NA	TRBJ1-4	TGTGCCAGCCGGACAGGGGGCGCATTGGGGGCAACTAATGAAAAACTGTTTTTT	CASRTGGALGATNEKLFF
16	TRBD2	TRBV9	once	TRBJ2-3	TGTGCCAGCAGCGTAGAACAGCGGGGGGGCACAGATACGCAGTATTTT	CASSVEQRGGTDTQYF
17	NA	TRBV30	NA	TRBJ1-1	TGTGCCTGGAGCAATCCCCTGCGCGGGGCGGGGGTCACTGAAGCTTTCTTT	CAWSNPLRGAGVTEAFF
14	NA	TRBV7-2	NA	TRBJ1-3	TGTGCCAGCAGCTTAGATTCGGCTGGAAACACCATATATTTT	CASSLDSAGNTIYF
19	NA	TRBV5-1	NA	TRBJ2-3	TGCGCCAGCAGCTTAGGGCTCGGACAGAGCCTATCTAGCACAGATACGCAGTATTTT	CASSLGLGQSLSSTDTQYF
14	NA	TRBV6-5	NA	TRBJ2-2	TGTGCCAGCAGGCCCTCAGGGGACACCGGGGAGCTGTTTTTT	CASRPSGDTGELFF
14	TRBD1	TRBV5-6	NA	TRBJ1-3	TGTGCCAGCAGCTGGACAGGGGGCCGAAACACCATATATTTT	CASSWTGGRNTIYF
15	NA	TRBV15	NA	TRBJ1-2	TGTGCCACCAGCAGAGGCGGGCAGGTAGTAAATGGCTACACCTTC	CATSRGGQVVNGYTF
14	NA	TRBV6-6	NA	TRBJ1-5	TGTGCCAGCAGTTACTCCCAGGGCAATCAGCCCCAGCATTTT	CASSYSQGNQPQHF
16	TRBD1	TRBV5-6	NA	TRBJ1-5	TGTGCCAGCAGCTTGGGGAGGGACAGGGTGTATCAGCCCCAGCATTTT	CASSLGRDRVYQPQHF
14	NA	TRBV4-3	NA	TRBJ1-1	TGCGCCAGCAGCCCCACCCGGTTCAACACTGAAGCTTTCTTT	CASSPTRFNTEAFF
16	TRBD1	TRBV25-1	NA	TRBJ1-3	TGTGCCAGCAGTGAGTCCGGGGACAGGTCTGGAAACACCATATATTTT	CASSESGDRSGNTIYF
16	TRBD2	TRBV6-2/TRBV6-3	NA	TRBJ2-5	TGTGCCAGCAGTGACCCCGGGACTAGCGGGGTACAGACCCAGTACTTC	CASSDPGTSGVQTQYF
15	TRBD2	TRBV9	NA	TRBJ2-5	TGTGCCAGCAGCACCGGGGGGACCAGAGGAGAGACCCAGTACTTC	CASSTGGTRGETQYF
13	TRBD2	TRBV7-9	NA	TRBJ2-2	TGTGCCAGCAGCCCCCTAGCGGCCGGGGAGCTGTTTTTT	CASSPLAAGELFF
14	TRBD1	TRBV29-1	NA	TRBJ1-5	TGCAGCGTTCTGACAGGGGGTACAAATCAGCCCCAGCATTTT	CSVLTGGTNQPQHF
15	TRBD1	TRBV5-1	NA	TRBJ2-7	TGCGCCAGCAGCCAAGGGACAGGGAGCCCCTACGAGCAGTACTTC	CASSQGTGSPYEQYF